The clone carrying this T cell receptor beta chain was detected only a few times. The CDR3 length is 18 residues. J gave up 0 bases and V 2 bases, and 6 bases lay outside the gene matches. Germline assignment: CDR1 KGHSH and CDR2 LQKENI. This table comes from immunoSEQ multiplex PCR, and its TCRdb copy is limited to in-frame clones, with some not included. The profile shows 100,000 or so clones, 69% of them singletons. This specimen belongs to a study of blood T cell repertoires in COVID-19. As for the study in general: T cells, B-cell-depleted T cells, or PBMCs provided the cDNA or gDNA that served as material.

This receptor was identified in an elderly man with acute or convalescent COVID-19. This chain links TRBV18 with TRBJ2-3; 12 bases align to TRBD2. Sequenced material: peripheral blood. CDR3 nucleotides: TGTGCCAGCTCACCATCTAGCGGGAGGGCCAGGAGCACAGATACGCAGTATTTT. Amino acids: CASSPSSGRARSTDTQYF.